Below are 31 T cell receptor beta chains sequenced from a single sample in a study of CD8 T cells in ankylosing spondylitis. TCRdb re-called the 5' RACE reads through MiXCR, storing one row per CDR3 protein. Of under 950,000 distinct CDR3 sequences in the sample, around a fifth were seen once. Study-wide results and limits: Blood from ankylosing spondylitis patients appeared to carry a characteristic eight-variant TCR beta motif.

No antigen is known for these receptors. Specimen: blood, either unsorted or a sorted T cell fraction (not recorded which). All receptors come from a male donor with ankylosing spondylitis.

This clonotype turned up a few times. V usage is TRBV18 and J usage is TRBJ2-1; a possible D gene is TRBD2 (6 bases). This CDR3 region has 16 residues. The germline V gene encodes CDR1 KGHSH and CDR2 LQKENI. The ends were cut back, 3 bases at V and 0 bases at J, with 12 bases in the middle. The CDR3 region is CASSPGTPSSYNEQFF. The CDR3, as DNA: TGTGCCAGCTCACCCGGGACTCCTAGCTCCTACAATGAGCAGTTCTTC.

This clonotype was seen a few times. The gene calls are TRBV12-3 or TRBV12-4 and TRBJ1-3, with 7 positions matching TRBD1. This CDR3 is built from 17 residues. V shed 0 bases, J shed 4 bases, and the junction held 9 bases outside the gene matches. The CDR3 here is CASSLALGGQYGNTIYF. The CDR3 nucleotides read TGTGCCAGCAGTTTAGCGCTAGGGGGACAGTACGGAAACACCATATATTTT.

V gene TRBV2 combines with J gene TRBJ1-3; 8 bases match TRBD1. The CDR3 totals 17 residues. CDR1 is SNHLY and CDR2 is FYNNEI in the germline V gene. J gave up 0 bases and V 4 bases, and 8 bases lay outside the gene matches. For the CDR3, the DNA is TGTGCCAGCAGTGCTTACCCGGGACAGGACTCTGGAAACACCATATATTTT. Translating it yields CASSAYPGQDSGNTIYF.

This clonotype occurred a few times. The V and J genes are TRBV6-4 and TRBJ2-1; TRBD2 matches 11 bases. V lost 4 bases and J lost 9; bases outside the gene matches: 11. The CDR3 spans 16 residues. Germline CDR1 reads MRHNA; CDR2 reads SNTAGT. The CDR3 loop is CASSVRLAGKRAEQFF. The CDR3 nucleotides read TGTGCCAGCAGTGTCCGACTAGCGGGAAAACGGGCTGAGCAGTTCTTC.

V and J are TRBV9 and TRBJ1-1; D might be TRBD1 (5 bases). Trimming stripped 0 bases from V and 3 bases from J, with 12 bases between. This CDR3 has 15 amino acids. Germline-derived CDR1 and CDR2 are SGDLS and YYNGEE. The CDR3 DNA sequence: TGTGCCAGCAGCGTAGGGAAGGGGCCGGACACTGAAGCTTTCTTT. As protein: CASSVGKGPDTEAFF.

This clonotype has more than one count but fewer than ten. The chain links TRBV10-3 to TRBJ2-1; 12 bases align to TRBD2. J lost 0 bases, V lost 7 bases, and 4 bases had no gene match. The CDR3 loop spans 16 amino acids. Looked up from germline, CDR1 is ENHRY and CDR2 is SYGVKD. DNA of the CDR3: TGTGCCATCATGGTGACTAGCGGGAGCTCCTACAATGAGCAGTTCTTC. Its translation is CAIMVTSGSSYNEQFF.

The V gene is TRBV10-3, the J gene TRBJ2-3; 9 bases line up with TRBD1. V shed 2 bases, J shed 0 bases, and the junction held 3 bases outside the gene matches. Germline values: CDR1 ENHRY, CDR2 SYGVKD. The CDR3 spans 16 residues. Here the CDR3 reads CAISETTGGSTDTQYF. Here the CDR3 DNA reads TGTGCCATCAGTGAGACGACAGGGGGAAGCACAGATACGCAGTATTTT.

This clonotype was detected a few times. This chain links TRBV5-1 with TRBJ1-4; the D is unclear. CDR3 length: 15 residues. The germline gives CDR1 SGHRS, CDR2 YFSETQ. V shed 4 bases and J shed 3 bases, with 13 bases lying between them. CDR3 amino acids: CASSPREFANEKLFF. In DNA, the CDR3 is TGCGCCAGCAGCCCGCGGGAGTTTGCTAATGAAAAACTGTTTTTT.

The chain combines TRBV20-1 with TRBJ2-1; tentatively, D is TRBD2 (5 bases). Per the germline V gene, CDR1 is DFQATT and CDR2 is SNEGSKA (reference sequence). The V end was cut by 0 bases, the J end by 6 bases, with 12 bases between. This CDR3 spans 14 amino acids. Here the CDR3 DNA reads TGCAGTGCTAGAGAGAGGGTAAGAGGCAATGAGCAGTTCTTC. Its protein is CSARERVRGNEQFF.

The gene calls are TRBV5-6 and TRBJ1-3; 9 nucleotides line up with TRBD1. Germline CDR1 SGHDT, CDR2 YYEEEE. The CDR3 is made up of 16 amino acids. V dropped 2 bases and J dropped 4; count of bases not matched to a gene: 7. In nucleotides, the CDR3 is TGTGCCAGCAGCTTTTACTGGACAGGGGCAGGAAACACCATATATTTT. It translates to CASSFYWTGAGNTIYF.

There are a few counts of this clonotype. The V gene is TRBV4-1, the J gene TRBJ2-7; TRBD1 agrees at 7 bases. V was clipped by 3 bases and J by 2 bases; unmatched bases: 4. Germline V gene sequence: CDR1 MGHRA, CDR2 YSYEKL. The CDR3 covers 14 residues. The CDR3 bases are TGCGCCAGCAGCCAGGACAGGAGTACCTACGAGCAGTACTTC. Encoded protein: CASSQDRSTYEQYF.

This clonotype showed up just a few times. The chain couples TRBV3-1 to TRBJ2-2; D not resolved. The CDR3 loop spans 18 amino acids. V was pared by 1 base and J by 7 bases, with 22 bases between. Per germline, CDR1 LGHDT and CDR2 YNNKEL (reference sequence). The CDR3 DNA sequence: TGTGCCAGCAGCCAAGCGGTAGTCTCGGGCCGGAGAGGCGGGGAGCTGTTTTTT. It encodes CASSQAVVSGRRGGELFF. Supplemented by reference TRBV3-1 and TRBJ2-2, the full variable domain reads DTAVSQTPKYLVTQMGNDKSIKCEQNLGHDTMYWYKQDSKKFLKIMFSYNNKELIINETVPNRFSPKSPDKAHLNLHINSLELGDSAVYFCASSQAVVSGRRGGELFFGEGSRLTVL.

The chain is built from TRBV14 and TRBJ2-7, with D maybe TRBD2 (5 bases). The V gene's germline CDR1 is SGHDN and CDR2 FVKESK. The CDR3 is made up of 15 amino acids. V was clipped by 2 bases and J by 9 bases, with 20 bases between them. For the CDR3, the DNA is TGTGCCAGCAGCCAATCCTACGGTGGGGAGAACGGGCAGTACTTC. Amino acid sequence: CASSQSYGGENGQYF.

This clonotype has more than one count but fewer than ten. The V and J genes are TRBV27 and TRBJ2-5; a weak D match, TRBD1 (5 bases). The V end lost 3 bases, the J end lost 3 bases, and 14 bases lay between the germline ends. The CDR3 is 15 residues long. The germline V gene encodes CDR1 MNHEY and CDR2 SMNVEV (reference sequence). CDR3 residues: CASSFRDDLEETQYF. CDR3 nucleotide sequence: TGTGCCAGCAGTTTCAGGGATGACCTTGAAGAGACCCAGTACTTC.

There are a few counts of this clonotype. This chain connects TRBV12-3 or TRBV12-4 to TRBJ1-1, with 8 bases matching TRBD1. With V trimmed by 3 bases and J by 1 base, 4 bases remained unmatched. The CDR3 extends over 15 amino acids. In DNA form, the CDR3 reads TGTGCCAGCAGTTTCCCCGGGACAGGGAACACTGAAGCTTTCTTT. Its translation is CASSFPGTGNTEAFF.

This clonotype came up a few times. The rearrangement joins TRBV5-1 to TRBJ2-7, with TRBD2 identical over 7 bases. This CDR3 comprises 15 residues. J was trimmed by 3 bases and V by 3 bases; bases with no gene match: 9. Germline loops: CDR1 SGHRS, CDR2 YFSETQ. In nucleotides, the CDR3 is TGCGCCAGCAGCTGGGGGGGGACGGGTGACTACGAGCAGTACTTC. Translated: CASSWGGTGDYEQYF.

The V call is TRBV6-2 or TRBV6-3, the J call TRBJ2-5, with 7 positions matching TRBD2. The ends lost 6 bases at V and 1 base at J; junction bases unmatched: 5. Per the germline V gene, CDR1 is MNHEY and CDR2 is SVGEGT. The CDR3 covers 14 residues. The CDR3 coding sequence is TGTGCCAGCAGAAGGGGACTACCCCAAGAGACCCAGTACTTC. Its protein is CASRRGLPQETQYF.

There are a few counts of this clonotype. Germline and junction disagree at one end, which may indicate a read error. The chain employs TRBV11-1 and TRBJ1-1, with D perhaps TRBD1 (6 bases). The CDR3 loop spans 14 amino acids. In germline, CDR1 is SGHAT, CDR2 FQDESV (reference sequence). Here the CDR3 reads CASSFRGMDTEAFF. CDR3 DNA sequence: TGTGCCAGCAGCTTTAGGGGGATGGACACTGAAGCCTTCTTT. Filled out from reference TRBV11-1 and TRBJ1-1, the complete variable domain reads EAEVAQSPRYKITEKSQAVAFWCDPISGHATLYWYRQILGQGPELLVQFQDESVVDDSQLPKDRFSAERLKGVDSTLKIQPAELGDSAMYLCASSFRGMDTEAFFGQGTRLTVV.

This clonotype occurred once. The germline gene is not matched at one end of the junction; a read error may be the cause. V is TRBV12-3 or TRBV12-4 and J is TRBJ2-7; 8 positions agree with TRBD2. This CDR3 spans 19 amino acids. CDR3: CTSSKLYEDLAGTSSEQYF. The CDR3, as DNA: TGTACCAGCAGTAAACTGTACGAAGACCTTGCCGGGACTAGTAGCGAGCAGTACTTC.

This clonotype was seen a few times. This chain links TRBV12-3 or TRBV12-4 with TRBJ1-1, with D possibly matching TRBD1 (6 bases). The CDR3 consists of 12 residues. The V end was cut by 1 base, the J end by 8 bases, with 8 bases between. This chain's CDR3 is CASSLGTEEAFF. The CDR3 DNA follows: TGTGCCAGCAGTTTAGGGACAGAGGAAGCTTTCTTT.

In this sample, this clonotype turned up a few times. The rearrangement uses TRBV6-1 and TRBJ1-2; D is perhaps TRBD1 (6 bases). V was clipped by 8 bases and J by 3 bases, with 16 bases between them. Germline-derived CDR1 and CDR2 are MNHNS and SASEGT. CDR3 length: 14 residues. CDR3 amino acids: CASQRGGLDYGYTF. CDR3 in DNA: TGTGCCAGCCAGAGGGGGGGGCTGGACTATGGCTACACCTTC.

This clonotype was counted only a few times. CDR3 DNA sequence: TGCAGTGCTAGAGCCGACTCCCTCGTTGGCACAGATACGCAGTATTTT. Translated, it gives CSARADSLVGTDTQYF. The rearrangement joins TRBV20-1 to TRBJ2-3; D is unclear. CDR1 is DFQATT and CDR2 is SNEGSKA in the germline V gene (reference sequence). The CDR3 runs 16 residues. V was clipped by 1 base and J by 1 base, with 15 bases between them.

CDR3 loop: CASRPTQRVGYTF. CDR3 DNA sequence: TGCGCCAGCAGACCTACCCAGAGGGTTGGCTACACCTTC. This chain joins TRBV5-1 and TRBJ1-2; D unclear. CDR3 length: 13 amino acids. The germline CDR1 and CDR2 sequences are SGHRS and YFSETQ. The V end was cut by 5 bases, the J end by 7 bases, with 15 bases between.

V usage is TRBV5-1 and J usage is TRBJ2-7; the match to TRBD1 covers 9 bases. Per germline, CDR1 SGHRS and CDR2 YFSETQ. J lost 5 bases, V lost 0 bases, and 9 bases had no gene match. This CDR3 has 16 residues. This CDR3 reads CASSLGLQGAYDEQYF. The CDR3 DNA reads TGCGCCAGCAGCTTGGGCCTACAGGGGGCTTACGACGAGCAGTACTTC.

This clonotype has just a few counts. The V call is TRBV7-2, the J call TRBJ2-3, with 7 bases lining up with TRBD2. There are 16 residues in the CDR3. J gave up 0 bases and V 4 bases, and 7 bases lay outside the gene matches. Per germline, CDR1 SGHTA and CDR2 FQGNSA. The CDR3 loop reads CASSSVAGASTDTQYF. CDR3 nucleotide sequence: TGTGCCAGCAGCTCTGTAGCGGGCGCTAGCACAGATACGCAGTATTTT.

This chain's CDR3 is CASSLGDGATNEKLFF. CDR3 nucleotides: TGTGCCAGCAGCTTGGGGGACGGGGCAACTAATGAAAAACTGTTTTTT. The J gene is TRBJ1-4, the V gene TRBV11-1; D is possibly TRBD1 (5 bases). CDR3 length: 16 amino acids. V dropped 3 bases and J dropped 0 bases, with 11 bases sitting between them. Germline loops: CDR1 SGHAT, CDR2 FQDESV (reference sequence). Variable domain in full (rest from reference TRBV11-1 and TRBJ1-4): EAEVAQSPRYKITEKSQAVAFWCDPISGHATLYWYRQILGQGPELLVQFQDESVVDDSQLPKDRFSAERLKGVDSTLKIQPAELGDSAMYLCASSLGDGATNEKLFFGSGTQLSVL.

This clonotype was seen a few times. The chain's CDR3 is CASSYQGFGDSPLHF. CDR3 coding DNA: TGTGCCAGCAGCTATCAGGGGTTCGGGGATTCACCCCTCCACTTT. The V call is TRBV7-2, the J call TRBJ1-6, with D tentatively TRBD1 (6 bases). Germline V CDR1 and CDR2: SGHTA, FQGNSA. This CDR3 has 15 residues. Trimming removed 4 bases at V and 8 bases at J, with 15 bases between.

The chain joins TRBV6-2 or TRBV6-3 to TRBJ2-7; 9 positions match TRBD1. Germline V gene sequence: CDR1 MNHEY, CDR2 SVGEGT. The length of the CDR3 is 15 residues. After removal of 3 bases from V and 5 bases from J, the junction contained 8 bases not matched to a gene. This CDR3 is CASSYLPDRGHEQYF. The CDR3 DNA reads TGTGCCAGCAGTTATCTCCCGGACAGGGGCCACGAGCAGTACTTC.

This clonotype was observed a few times. The rearrangement uses TRBV27 and TRBJ2-3; 10 bases map to TRBD1. The CDR3 contains 15 residues. CDR1 and CDR2 from the germline V gene are MNHEY and SMNVEV (reference sequence). The ends lost 4 bases at V and 5 bases at J; junction bases unmatched: 6. CDR3: CASSSPGQGRDTQYF. The CDR3 nucleotides read TGTGCCAGCAGTTCCCCGGGACAGGGGAGAGATACGCAGTATTTT.

This clonotype was counted only a few times. The chain is built from TRBV3-1 and TRBJ2-5, with 13 nucleotides matching TRBD2. The CDR3 extends over 18 amino acids. Germline V lookup: CDR1 LGHDT, CDR2 YNNKEL (reference sequence). Losses at the gene ends were 0 bases for V and 1 base for J; bases not matched to a gene: 5. This chain's CDR3 is CASSQESGLAGRQETQYF. As DNA, the CDR3 is TGTGCCAGCAGCCAAGAATCGGGACTAGCGGGACGCCAAGAGACCCAGTACTTC.

This clonotype was counted between two and nine times. V and J are TRBV12-3 or TRBV12-4 and TRBJ2-1, with D unresolved. Trimming removed 3 bases from V and 6 bases from J, with 15 bases in between. The CDR3 has 15 amino acids. CDR3 coding DNA: TGTGCCAGCAGTTTCCCTCCCCCAAGATCCAATGAGCAGTTCTTC. Translating gives CASSFPPPRSNEQFF.